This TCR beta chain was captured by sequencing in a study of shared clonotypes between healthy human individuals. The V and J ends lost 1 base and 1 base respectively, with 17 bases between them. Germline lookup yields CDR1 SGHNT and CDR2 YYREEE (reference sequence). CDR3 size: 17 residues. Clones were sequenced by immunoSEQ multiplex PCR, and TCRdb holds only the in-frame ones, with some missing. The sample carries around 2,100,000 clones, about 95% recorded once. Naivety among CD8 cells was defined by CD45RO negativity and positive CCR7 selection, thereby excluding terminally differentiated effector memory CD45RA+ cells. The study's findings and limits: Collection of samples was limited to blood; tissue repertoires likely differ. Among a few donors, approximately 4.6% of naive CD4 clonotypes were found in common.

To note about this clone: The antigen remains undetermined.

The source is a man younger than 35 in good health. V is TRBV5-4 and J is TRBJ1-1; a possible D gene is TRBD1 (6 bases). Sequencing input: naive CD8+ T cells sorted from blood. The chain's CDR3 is CASSLSKQGYWNTEAFF. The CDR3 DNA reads TGTGCCAGCAGCTTGTCAAAACAGGGATATTGGAACACTGAAGCTTTCTTT.